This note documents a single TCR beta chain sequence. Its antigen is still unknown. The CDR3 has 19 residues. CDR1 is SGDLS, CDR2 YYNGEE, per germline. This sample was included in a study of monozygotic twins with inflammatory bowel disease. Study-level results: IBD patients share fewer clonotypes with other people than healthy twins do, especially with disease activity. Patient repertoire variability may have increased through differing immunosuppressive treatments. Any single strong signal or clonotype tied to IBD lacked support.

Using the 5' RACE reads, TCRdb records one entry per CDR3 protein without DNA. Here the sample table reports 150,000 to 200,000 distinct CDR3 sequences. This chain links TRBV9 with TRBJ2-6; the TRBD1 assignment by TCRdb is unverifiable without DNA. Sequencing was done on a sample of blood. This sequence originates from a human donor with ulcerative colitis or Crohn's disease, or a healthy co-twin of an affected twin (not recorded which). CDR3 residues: CASSESLVGVNSGANVLTF.